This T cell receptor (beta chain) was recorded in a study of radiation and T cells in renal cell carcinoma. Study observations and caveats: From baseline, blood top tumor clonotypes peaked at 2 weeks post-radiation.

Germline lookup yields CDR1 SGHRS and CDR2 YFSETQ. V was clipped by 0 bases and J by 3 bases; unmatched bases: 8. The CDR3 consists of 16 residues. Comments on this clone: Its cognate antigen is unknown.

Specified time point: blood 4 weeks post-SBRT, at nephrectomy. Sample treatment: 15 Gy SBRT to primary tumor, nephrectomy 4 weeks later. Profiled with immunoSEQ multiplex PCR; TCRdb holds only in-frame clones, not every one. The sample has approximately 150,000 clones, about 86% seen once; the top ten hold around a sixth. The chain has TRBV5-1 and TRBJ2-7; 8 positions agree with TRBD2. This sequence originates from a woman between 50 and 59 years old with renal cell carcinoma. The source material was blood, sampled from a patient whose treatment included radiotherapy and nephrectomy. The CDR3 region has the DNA TGCGCCAGCAGCTTGGTTCAAGCGGGAGTTCTCTACGAGCAGTACTTC. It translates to CASSLVQAGVLYEQYF.